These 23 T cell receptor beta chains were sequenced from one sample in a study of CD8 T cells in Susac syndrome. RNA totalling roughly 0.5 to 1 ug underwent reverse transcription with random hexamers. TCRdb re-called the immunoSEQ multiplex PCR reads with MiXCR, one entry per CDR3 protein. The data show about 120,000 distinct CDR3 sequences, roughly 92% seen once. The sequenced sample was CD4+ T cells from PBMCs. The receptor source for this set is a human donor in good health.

The CDR3 region is CASSRTMGYQETQYF. Here the CDR3 DNA reads TGTGCCAGCAGCCGTACGATGGGGTACCAAGAGACCCAGTACTTC. V and J are TRBV11-2 and TRBJ2-5; D gene uncertain. CDR3 length: 15 amino acids. Germline values: CDR1 SGHAT, CDR2 FQNNGV. V gave up 5 bases and J gave up 0 bases, with 13 bases separating them.

The CDR3 nucleotides are TGTGCCAGCTCACTCCGACAGGGCGACGAGCAGTACTTC. Translating gives CASSLRQGDEQYF. The rearrangement uses TRBV18 and TRBJ2-7; TRBD1 agrees at 7 bases. Germline V lookup: CDR1 KGHSH, CDR2 LQKENI. After removal of 4 bases from V and 5 bases from J, the junction contained 5 bases not matched to a gene. The length of the CDR3 is 13 residues.

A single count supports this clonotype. The CDR3 DNA follows: TGCAGCGTTGCGTCCCCGGGACTAGCGGGAGATAAGCGAGATACGCAGTATTTT. It is translated as CSVASPGLAGDKRDTQYF. The gene calls are TRBV29-1 and TRBJ2-3, with 14 bases that match TRBD2. The CDR3 has 18 amino acids. CDR1 is SQVTM and CDR2 is ANQGSEA in the germline V gene. The junction had 14 bases not matched to a gene; V was cut back by 4 bases and J by 5 bases.

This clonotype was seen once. The CDR3: CATSDFSGELFF. The CDR3 DNA reads as TGTGCCACCAGTGATTTTTCCGGGGAGCTGTTTTTT. The chain links TRBV24-1 to TRBJ2-2; D is ambiguous. V was cut by 1 base and J by 6 bases, with 2 bases left in between. The CDR3 has 12 residues. From germline, CDR1 is KGHDR and CDR2 SFDVKD.

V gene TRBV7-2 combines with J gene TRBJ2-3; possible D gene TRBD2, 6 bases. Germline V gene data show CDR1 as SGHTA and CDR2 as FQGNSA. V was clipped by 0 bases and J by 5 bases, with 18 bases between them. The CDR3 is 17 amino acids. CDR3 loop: CASSLAWRGGWGDTQYF. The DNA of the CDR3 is TGTGCCAGCAGCTTAGCGTGGAGGGGAGGTTGGGGAGATACGCAGTATTTT.

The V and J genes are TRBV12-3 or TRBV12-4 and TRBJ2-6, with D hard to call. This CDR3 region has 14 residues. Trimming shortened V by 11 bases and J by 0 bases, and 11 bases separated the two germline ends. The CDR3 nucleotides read TGTGCCTCCGACGGAACCTCTGGGGCCAACGTCCTGACTTTC. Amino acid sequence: CASDGTSGANVLTF.

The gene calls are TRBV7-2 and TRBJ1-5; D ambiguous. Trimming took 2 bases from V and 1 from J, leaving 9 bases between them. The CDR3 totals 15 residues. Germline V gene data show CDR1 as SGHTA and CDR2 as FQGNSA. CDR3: CASSLMARSNQPQHF. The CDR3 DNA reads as TGTGCCAGCAGCTTAATGGCGCGCAGCAATCAGCCCCAGCATTTT.

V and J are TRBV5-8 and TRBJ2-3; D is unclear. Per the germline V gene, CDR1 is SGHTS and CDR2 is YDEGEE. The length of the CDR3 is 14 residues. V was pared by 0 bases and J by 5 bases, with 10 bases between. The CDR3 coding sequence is TGTGCCAGCAGCTTGGGAACGAGACGAGATACGCAGTATTTT. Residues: CASSLGTRRDTQYF.

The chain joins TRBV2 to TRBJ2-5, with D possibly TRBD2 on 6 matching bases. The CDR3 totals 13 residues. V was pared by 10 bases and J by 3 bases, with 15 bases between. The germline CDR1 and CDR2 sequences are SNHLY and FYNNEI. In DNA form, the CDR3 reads TGTGCCACCAACGGGAGAGCGGAAGAGACCCAGTACTTC. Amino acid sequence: CATNGRAEETQYF.

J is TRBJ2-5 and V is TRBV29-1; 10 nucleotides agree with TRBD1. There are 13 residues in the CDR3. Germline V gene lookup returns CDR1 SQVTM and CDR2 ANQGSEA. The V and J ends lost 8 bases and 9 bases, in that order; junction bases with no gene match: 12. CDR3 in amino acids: CSTPGQGTGAQYF. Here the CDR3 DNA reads TGCAGCACCCCGGGACAGGGGACCGGGGCCCAGTACTTC.

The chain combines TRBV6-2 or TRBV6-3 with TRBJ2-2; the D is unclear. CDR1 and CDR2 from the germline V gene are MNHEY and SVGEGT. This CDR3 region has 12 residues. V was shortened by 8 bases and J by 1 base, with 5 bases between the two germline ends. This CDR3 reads CASGENTGELFF. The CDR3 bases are TGTGCCAGCGGAGAGAACACCGGGGAGCTGTTTTTT.

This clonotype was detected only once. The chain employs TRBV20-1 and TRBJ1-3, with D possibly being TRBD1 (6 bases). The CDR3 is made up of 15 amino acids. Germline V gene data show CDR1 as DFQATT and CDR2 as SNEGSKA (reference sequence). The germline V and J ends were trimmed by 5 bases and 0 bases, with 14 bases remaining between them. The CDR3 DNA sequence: TGCAGTGCTGCGGACAGTTCCCCCTCTGGAAACACCATATATTTT. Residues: CSAADSSPSGNTIYF.

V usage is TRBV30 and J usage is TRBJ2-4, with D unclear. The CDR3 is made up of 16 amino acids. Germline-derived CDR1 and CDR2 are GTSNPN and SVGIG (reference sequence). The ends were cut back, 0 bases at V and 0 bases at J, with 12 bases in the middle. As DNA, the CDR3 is TGTGCCTGGAGTGTTGGCGGCCCGATAGCCAAAAACATTCAGTACTTC. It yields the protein CAWSVGGPIAKNIQYF.

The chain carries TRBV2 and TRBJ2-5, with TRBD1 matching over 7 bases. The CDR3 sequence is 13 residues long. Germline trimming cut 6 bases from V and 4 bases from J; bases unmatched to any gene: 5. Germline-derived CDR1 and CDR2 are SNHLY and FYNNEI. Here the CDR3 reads CASRLTGLETQYF. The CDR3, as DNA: TGTGCCAGCAGGCTGACAGGGTTAGAGACCCAGTACTTC.

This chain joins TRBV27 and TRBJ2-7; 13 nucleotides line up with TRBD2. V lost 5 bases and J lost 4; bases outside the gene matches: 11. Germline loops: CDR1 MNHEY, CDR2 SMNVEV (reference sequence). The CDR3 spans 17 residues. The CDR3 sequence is CASSPRGTSGELYEQYF. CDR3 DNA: TGTGCCAGCAGTCCCCGAGGGACTAGCGGGGAACTTTACGAGCAGTACTTC.

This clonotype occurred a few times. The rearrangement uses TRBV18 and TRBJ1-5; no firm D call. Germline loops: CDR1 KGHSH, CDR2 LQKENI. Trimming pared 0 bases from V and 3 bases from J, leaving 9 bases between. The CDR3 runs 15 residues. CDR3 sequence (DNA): TGTGCCAGCTCACCACCGGGCGGTACCAATCAGCCCCAGCATTTT. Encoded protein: CASSPPGGTNQPQHF.

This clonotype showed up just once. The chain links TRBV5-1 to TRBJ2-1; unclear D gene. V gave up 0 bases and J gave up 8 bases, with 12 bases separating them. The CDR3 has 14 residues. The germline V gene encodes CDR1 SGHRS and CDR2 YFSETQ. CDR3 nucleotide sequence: TGCGCCAGCAGCTTGGGACCGCTAGGCGATGAGCAGTTCTTC. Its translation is CASSLGPLGDEQFF.

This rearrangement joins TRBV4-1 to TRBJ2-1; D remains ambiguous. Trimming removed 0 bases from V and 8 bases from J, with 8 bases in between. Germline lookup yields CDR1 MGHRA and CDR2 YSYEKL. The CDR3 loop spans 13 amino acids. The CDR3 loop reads CASSQDWSHEQFF. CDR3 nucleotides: TGCGCCAGCAGCCAAGACTGGAGTCATGAGCAGTTCTTC.

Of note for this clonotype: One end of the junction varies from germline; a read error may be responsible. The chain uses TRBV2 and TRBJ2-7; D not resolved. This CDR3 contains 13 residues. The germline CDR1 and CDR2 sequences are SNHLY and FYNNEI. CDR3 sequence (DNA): TGTGCCAGCAAAAGGGAAGGGTCCTCCGAGCAGTACTTC. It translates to CASKREGSSEQYF.

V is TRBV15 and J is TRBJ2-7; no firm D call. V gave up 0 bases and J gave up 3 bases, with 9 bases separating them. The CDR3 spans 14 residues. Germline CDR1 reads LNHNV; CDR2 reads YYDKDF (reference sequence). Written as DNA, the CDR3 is TGTGCCACCAGCAGAGAACTTGGGCTCTACGAGCAGTACTTC. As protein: CATSRELGLYEQYF. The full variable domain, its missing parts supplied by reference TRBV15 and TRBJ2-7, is DAMVIQNPRYQVTQFGKPVTLSCSQTLNHNVMYWYQQKSSQAPKLLFHYYDKDFNNEADTPDNFQSRRPNTSFCFLDIRSPGLGDTAMYLCATSRELGLYEQYFGPGTRLTVT.

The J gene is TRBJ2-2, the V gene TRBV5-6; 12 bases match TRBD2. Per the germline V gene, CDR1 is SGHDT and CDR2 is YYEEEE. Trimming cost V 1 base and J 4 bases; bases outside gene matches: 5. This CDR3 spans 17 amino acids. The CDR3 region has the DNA TGTGCCAGCAGCTTGACCGTGACTAGCGGGAGCACCGGGGAGCTGTTTTTT. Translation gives CASSLTVTSGSTGELFF.

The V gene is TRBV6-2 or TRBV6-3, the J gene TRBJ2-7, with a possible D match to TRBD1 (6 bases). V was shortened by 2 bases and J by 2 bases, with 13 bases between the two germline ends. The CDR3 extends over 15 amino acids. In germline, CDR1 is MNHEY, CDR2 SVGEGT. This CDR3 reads CASSYGQSPTYEQYF. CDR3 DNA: TGTGCCAGCAGTTACGGACAGTCTCCGACCTACGAGCAGTACTTC.

This CDR3 reads CASSVDRRGTDTQYF. The CDR3 region has the DNA TGTGCCAGCAGCGTAGACAGGCGGGGGACAGATACGCAGTATTTT. The rearrangement uses TRBV9 and TRBJ2-3; 7 bases fit TRBD2. The junction had 4 bases not matched to a gene; V was cut back by 0 bases and J by 3 bases. This CDR3 spans 15 amino acids. The germline V gene encodes CDR1 SGDLS and CDR2 YYNGEE. The entire variable domain, with the rest obtained from reference TRBV9 and TRBJ2-3, is as follows: DSGVTQTPKHLITATGQRVTLRCSPRSGDLSVYWYQQSLDQGLQFLIQYYNGEERAKGNILERFSAQQFPDLHSELNLSSLELGDSALYFCASSVDRRGTDTQYFGPGTRLTVL.